The clone carrying this T cell receptor (beta chain) was counted only a few times. Its antigen is unknown. The data belong to a study of cytomegalovirus exposure and HLA in healthy donors. Study-level results: In a later analysis, at a false discovery rate of 0.05, approximately 16,000 TCR beta sequences were associated with HLA alleles. Despite most TCR sequences being rare, some public TCRs occurred in many donors.

PCR employed 60 Vbeta and 13 Jbeta primers. Sequencing used immunoSEQ multiplex PCR; TCRdb keeps in-frame clones, though not all of them. The sample gives approximately 160,000 clones, 68% of which show up once; roughly 1.4% is in the top ten. CDR1 is WNHNN and CDR2 is SYGVQD in the germline V gene (reference sequence). The ends were cut back, 3 bases at V and 5 bases at J, with 4 bases in the middle. This CDR3 contains 11 residues. The chain uses TRBV10-1 and TRBJ1-2; D remains unclear. Input material: PBMCs. The clonotype was recovered from a man aged 50 to 59 in good health and CMV-seronegative. CDR3 in DNA: TGCGCCAGCAGTGACTTGTATGGCTACACCTTC. Amino acid sequence: CASSDLYGYTF.